The clone carrying this T cell receptor beta chain was detected only a few times. Its specificity is unknown. This sample was included in a study of T cell repertoires in cytomegalovirus infection. As for the study in general: In the study, CMV epitopes included recently identified HLA-C-restricted and well-studied HLA-B-restricted ones. TCR beta signatures that were public indicated CMV infection and matching HLA type.

Overall study findings and caveats: Public TCR beta family frequency separated CMV-and-HLA carriers, including in an independent cohort. The ex vivo response showed dominance by HLA-C-restricted CMV-specific TCR beta clonotypes.

One entry per CDR3 protein, called by TCRdb with MiXCR from the reads. The table shows approximately 73,000 distinct CDR3 sequences, with about 37% occurring only once. Between the trimmed V and J ends, which lost 3 bases and 1 base, there was a span of 9 bases. The CDR3 has 14 residues. The clonotype originates from a human donor in good health (CMV status not recorded). Some clones in this sample may be carry-over from other donors' samples. The sample in question was CD8+ T cells from cultured PBMCs, obtained from culture after CMV antigen stimulation. The chain employs TRBV12-3 or TRBV12-4 and TRBJ1-1; weak D call: TRBD1 (5 bases). The CDR3 bases are TGTGCCAGCAGTTTTGGGGGTCCGAACACTGAAGCTTTCTTT. Its protein product is CASSFGGPNTEAFF.